In its sample, the clone carrying this T cell receptor beta chain was seen a few times. Its antigen remains unidentified. This record comes from a study of cytomegalovirus exposure and HLA in healthy donors. Study-level points and caveats: Sequencing likely caused a cluster of highly shared sequence variants.

A multiplex PCR was run with 60 Vbeta primers and 13 Jbeta primers. Clones were read by immunoSEQ multiplex PCR, and TCRdb kept only the in-frame ones, dropping some. Seen here are approximately 100,000 clones, roughly 70% observed once, and the top ten hold over 4%. Germline V gene data show CDR1 as LGHNA and CDR2 as YSLEER. This CDR3 spans 16 amino acids. V was cut by 0 bases and J by 4 bases, with 15 bases left in between. Sequencing was done on a sample of PBMCs. This sequence was found in a woman aged 18-35 years in good health and CMV-seropositive. V usage is TRBV4-3 and J usage is TRBJ1-1; tentative D call: TRBD1 (6 bases). The CDR3 DNA is TGCGCCAGCAGCCAAGACCAGTCGGCAGGGGCCACTGAAGCTTTCTTT. Amino acid sequence: CASSQDQSAGATEAFF.